Here is one T cell receptor beta chain with its context. TCRdb's copy holds only in-frame clones and misses some; the assay was immunoSEQ multiplex PCR. The sample holds some 400,000 clones, roughly 89% seen once. This sample is part of a study of blood T cell repertoires in COVID-19. V shed 8 bases and J shed 1 base, with 21 bases lying between them. The germline V gene encodes CDR1 LNHDA and CDR2 SQIVND (reference sequence). The CDR3 extends over 17 amino acids. The specimen sequenced was PBMCs or T cells enriched from blood (not recorded which). The receptor was isolated from a woman aged 25 to 39 who had recovered from COVID-19. This chain uses TRBV19 with TRBJ2-1; D is possibly TRBD1 (5 bases). CDR3 sequence reads: CASAHPAVGVSYNEQFF. CDR3 sequence (DNA): TGTGCCAGTGCCCACCCGGCCGTAGGGGTTTCCTACAATGAGCAGTTCTTC.